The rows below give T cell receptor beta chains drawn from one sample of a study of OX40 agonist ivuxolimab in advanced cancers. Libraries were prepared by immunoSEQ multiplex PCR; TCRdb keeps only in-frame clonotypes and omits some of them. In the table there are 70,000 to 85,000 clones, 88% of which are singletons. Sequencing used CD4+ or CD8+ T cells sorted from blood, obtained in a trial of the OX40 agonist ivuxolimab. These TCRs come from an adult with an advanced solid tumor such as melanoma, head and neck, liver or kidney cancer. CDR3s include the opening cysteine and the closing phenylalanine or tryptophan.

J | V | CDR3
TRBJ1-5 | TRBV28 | CASSLKWPQHF
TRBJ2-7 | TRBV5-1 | CASSPGVQSSYEQYF
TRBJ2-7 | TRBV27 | CASSPVHLAEQYF
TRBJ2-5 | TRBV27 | CASSHDRVETQYF
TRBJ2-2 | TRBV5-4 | CASSPGGAGRTGELFF
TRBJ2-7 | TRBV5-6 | CASSGKGGARTYEQYF
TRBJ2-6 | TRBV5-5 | CASILPVAQSRANVLTF
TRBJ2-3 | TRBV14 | CASSPDSAGGTDTQYF
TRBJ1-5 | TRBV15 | CATSRDRERPQHF
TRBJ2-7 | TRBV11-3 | CASSFSRTYEQYF
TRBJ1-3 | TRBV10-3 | CAISGGDGNTIYF
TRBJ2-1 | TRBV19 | CASTPAGGPSIEQFF
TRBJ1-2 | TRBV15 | CATSRGSTAAGGYTF
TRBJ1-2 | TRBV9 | CASSVIANYGYTF
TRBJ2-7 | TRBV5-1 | CASSSGLRNYYEQYF
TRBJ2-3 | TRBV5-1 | CASSFEGDTQYF
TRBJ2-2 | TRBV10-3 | CAIGTSNTGELFF
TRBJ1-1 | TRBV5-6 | CASSSRGGRINTEAFF
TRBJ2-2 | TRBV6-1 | CAGTSGNSDAGELFF
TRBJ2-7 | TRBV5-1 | CASSLGGHEQYF
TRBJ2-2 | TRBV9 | CASSVGGTGELFF
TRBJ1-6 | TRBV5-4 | CASSLGQGNTPLHF